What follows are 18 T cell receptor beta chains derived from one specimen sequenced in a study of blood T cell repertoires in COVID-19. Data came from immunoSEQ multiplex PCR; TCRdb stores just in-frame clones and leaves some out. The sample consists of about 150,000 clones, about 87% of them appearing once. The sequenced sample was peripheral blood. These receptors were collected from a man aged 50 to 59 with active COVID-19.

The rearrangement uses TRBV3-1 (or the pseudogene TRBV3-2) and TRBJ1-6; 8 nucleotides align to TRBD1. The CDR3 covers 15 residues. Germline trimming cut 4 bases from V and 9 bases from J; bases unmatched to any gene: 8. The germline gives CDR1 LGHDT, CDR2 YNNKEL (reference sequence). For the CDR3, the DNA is TGTGCCAGCAGCCGATCGACGACAGGGGTTTCACCCCTCCACTTT. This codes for CASSRSTTGVSPLHF.

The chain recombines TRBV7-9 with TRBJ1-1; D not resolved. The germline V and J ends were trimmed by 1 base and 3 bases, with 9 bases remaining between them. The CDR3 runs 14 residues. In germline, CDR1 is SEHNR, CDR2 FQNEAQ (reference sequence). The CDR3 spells CASSLDRAYTEAFF. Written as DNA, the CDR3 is TGTGCCAGCAGCTTAGACAGAGCTTACACTGAAGCTTTCTTT.

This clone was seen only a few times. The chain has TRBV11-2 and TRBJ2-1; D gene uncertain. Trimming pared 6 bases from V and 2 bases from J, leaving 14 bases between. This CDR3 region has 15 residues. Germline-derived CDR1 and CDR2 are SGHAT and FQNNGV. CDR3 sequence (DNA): TGTGCCAGCAGTTACCTTAGTGTAGCCTACAATGAGCAGTTCTTC. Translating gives CASSYLSVAYNEQFF.

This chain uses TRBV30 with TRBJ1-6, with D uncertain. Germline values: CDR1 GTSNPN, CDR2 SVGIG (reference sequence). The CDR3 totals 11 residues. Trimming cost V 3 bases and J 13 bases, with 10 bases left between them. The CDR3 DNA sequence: TGTGCCTGGAGCCTTGGCTTTCCCCTCCACTTT. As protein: CAWSLGFPLHF.

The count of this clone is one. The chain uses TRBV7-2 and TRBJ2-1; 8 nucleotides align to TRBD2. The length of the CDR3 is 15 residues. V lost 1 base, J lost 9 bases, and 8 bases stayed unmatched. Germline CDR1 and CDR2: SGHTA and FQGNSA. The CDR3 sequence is CASSLEGGGFGEQFF. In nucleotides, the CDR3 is TGTGCCAGCAGCTTAGAGGGCGGGGGGTTCGGTGAGCAGTTCTTC.

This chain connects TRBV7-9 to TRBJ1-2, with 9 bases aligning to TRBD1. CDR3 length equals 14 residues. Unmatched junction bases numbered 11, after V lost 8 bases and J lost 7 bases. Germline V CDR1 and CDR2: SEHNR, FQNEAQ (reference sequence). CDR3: CASSTLQGAGGYTF. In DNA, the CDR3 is TGTGCCAGCTCAACCCTACAGGGGGCCGGTGGCTACACCTTC.

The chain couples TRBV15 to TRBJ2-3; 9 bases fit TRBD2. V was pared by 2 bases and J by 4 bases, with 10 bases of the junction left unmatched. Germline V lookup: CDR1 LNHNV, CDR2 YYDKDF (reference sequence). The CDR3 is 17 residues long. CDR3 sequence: CATSRRAAGGHADTQYF. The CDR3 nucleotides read TGTGCCACCAGCAGAAGGGCGGCGGGGGGGCATGCAGATACGCAGTATTTT. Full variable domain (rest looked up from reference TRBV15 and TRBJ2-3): DAMVIQNPRYQVTQFGKPVTLSCSQTLNHNVMYWYQQKSSQAPKLLFHYYDKDFNNEADTPDNFQSRRPNTSFCFLDIRSPGLGDTAMYLCATSRRAAGGHADTQYFGPGTRLTVL.

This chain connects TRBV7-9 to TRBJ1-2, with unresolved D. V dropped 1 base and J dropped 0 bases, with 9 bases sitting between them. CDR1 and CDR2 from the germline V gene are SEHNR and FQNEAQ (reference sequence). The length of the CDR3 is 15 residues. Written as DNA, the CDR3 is TGTGCCAGCAGCTTAGAGGAGGTTTCTAACTATGGCTACACCTTC. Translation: CASSLEEVSNYGYTF. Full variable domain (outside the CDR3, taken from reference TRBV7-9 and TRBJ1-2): DTGVSQNPRHKITKRGQNVTFRCDPISEHNRLYWYRQTLGQGPEFLTYFQNEAQLEKSRLLSDRFSAERPKGSFSTLEIQRTEQGDSAMYLCASSLEEVSNYGYTFGSGTRLTVV.

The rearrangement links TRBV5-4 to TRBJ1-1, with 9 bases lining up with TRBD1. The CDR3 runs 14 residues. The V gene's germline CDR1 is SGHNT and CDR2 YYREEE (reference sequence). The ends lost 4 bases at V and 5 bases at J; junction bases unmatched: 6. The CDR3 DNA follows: TGTGCCAGCAGCCCCGGGGACAGGGAAACTGAAGCTTTCTTT. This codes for CASSPGDRETEAFF.

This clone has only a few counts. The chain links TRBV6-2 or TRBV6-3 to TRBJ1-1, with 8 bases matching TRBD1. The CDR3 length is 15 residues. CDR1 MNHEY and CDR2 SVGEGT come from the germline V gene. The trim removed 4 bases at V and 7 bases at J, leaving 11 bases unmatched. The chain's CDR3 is CASSSPDRAGGEAFF. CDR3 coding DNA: TGTGCCAGCAGTTCCCCGGACAGGGCCGGGGGTGAAGCTTTCTTT.

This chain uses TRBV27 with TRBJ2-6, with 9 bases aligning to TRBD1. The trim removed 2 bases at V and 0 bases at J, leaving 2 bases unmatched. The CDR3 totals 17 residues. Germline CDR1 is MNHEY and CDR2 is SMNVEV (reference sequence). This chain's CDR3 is CASSLGDRVSGANVLTF. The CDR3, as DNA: TGTGCCAGCAGTTTAGGGGACAGGGTCTCTGGGGCCAACGTCCTGACTTTC.

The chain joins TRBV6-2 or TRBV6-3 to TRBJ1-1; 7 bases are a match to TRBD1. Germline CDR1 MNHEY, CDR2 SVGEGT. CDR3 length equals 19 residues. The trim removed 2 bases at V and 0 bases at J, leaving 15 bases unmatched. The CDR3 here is CASSYPRGRGTRMNTEAFF. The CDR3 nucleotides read TGTGCCAGCAGTTACCCCAGGGGCAGGGGGACAAGGATGAACACTGAAGCTTTCTTT.

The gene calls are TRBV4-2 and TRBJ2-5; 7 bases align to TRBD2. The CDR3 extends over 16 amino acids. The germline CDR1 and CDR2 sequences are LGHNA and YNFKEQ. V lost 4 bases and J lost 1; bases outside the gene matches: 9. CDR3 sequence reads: CASSPLIAGFQETQYF. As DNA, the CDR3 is TGTGCCAGCAGCCCCCTCATAGCGGGTTTCCAAGAGACCCAGTACTTC.

CDR3 nucleotide sequence: TGCGCCAGCAGCATGGCCAGGCGATCCATTATAACCTACGAGCAGTACTTC. Protein sequence: CASSMARRSIITYEQYF. The chain has TRBV5-1 and TRBJ2-7; the D is unclear. The V gene's germline CDR1 is SGHRS and CDR2 YFSETQ. The ends were cut back, 4 bases at V and 2 bases at J, with 22 bases in the middle. This CDR3 region has 17 residues.

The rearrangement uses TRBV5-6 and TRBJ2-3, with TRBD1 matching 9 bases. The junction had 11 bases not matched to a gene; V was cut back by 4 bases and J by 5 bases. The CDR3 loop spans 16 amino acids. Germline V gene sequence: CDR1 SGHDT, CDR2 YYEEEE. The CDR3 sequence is CASSQGQGYGKDTQYF. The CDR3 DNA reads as TGTGCCAGCAGCCAAGGACAGGGGTACGGTAAAGATACGCAGTATTTT.

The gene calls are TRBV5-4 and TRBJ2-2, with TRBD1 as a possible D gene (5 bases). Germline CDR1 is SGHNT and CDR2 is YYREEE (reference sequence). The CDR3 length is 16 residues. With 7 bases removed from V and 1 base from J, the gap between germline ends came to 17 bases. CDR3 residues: CASSAWGRRNTGELFF. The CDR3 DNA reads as TGTGCCAGCTCAGCCTGGGGCCGTAGGAACACCGGGGAGCTGTTTTTT.

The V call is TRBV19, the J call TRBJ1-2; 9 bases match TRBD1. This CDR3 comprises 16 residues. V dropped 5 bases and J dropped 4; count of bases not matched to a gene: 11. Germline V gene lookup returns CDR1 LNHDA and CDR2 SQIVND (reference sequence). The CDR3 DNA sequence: TGTGCCAGTAGTCCCAGCGGGACAGGGAGAGGCTATGGCTACACCTTC. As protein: CASSPSGTGRGYGYTF.

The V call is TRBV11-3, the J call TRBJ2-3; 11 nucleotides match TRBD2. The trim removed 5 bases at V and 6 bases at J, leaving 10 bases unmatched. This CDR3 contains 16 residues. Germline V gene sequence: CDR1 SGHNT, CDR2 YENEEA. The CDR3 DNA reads TGTGCCAGCAGCCAGACCCTAGCGGGGGGTTTGGATACGCAGTATTTT. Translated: CASSQTLAGGLDTQYF.